This T cell receptor (beta chain) derives from a study of OX40 agonist ivuxolimab in advanced cancers. Study as a whole: All patients had ivuxolimab intravenously every 2 weeks at 0.01 to 10 mg/kg. Enrollees could have had prior anti-PD-1, anti-PD-L1 or anti-CTLA-4 therapy, which under 50% had received.

About this clone itself: Its antigen remains unidentified.

The table came from immunoSEQ multiplex PCR; TCRdb's copy has only in-frame clones and leaves some out. The data show 70,000 to 90,000 clones, around 90% seen once. General study points: Which antigen the expanded peripheral T cells recognized is unknown. Circulating CD4+ and CD8+ T cells showed clonal expansion by week 6 at 0.1 to 3.0 mg/kg.

The clonotype was recovered from an adult with an advanced solid tumor such as melanoma, head and neck, liver or kidney cancer. Sequenced here: CD4+ or CD8+ T cells sorted from blood, sampled in a trial of the OX40 agonist ivuxolimab.

CDR3 DNA sequence: TGTGCCACCACTCCAATCTTTGGGGATGGGGACACTGAAGCTTTCTTT. Encoded protein: CATTPIFGDGDTEAFF. V is TRBV19 and J is TRBJ1-1; D unclear. Germline V gene lookup returns CDR1 LNHDA and CDR2 SQIVND (reference sequence). V shed 10 bases and J shed 3 bases, with 24 bases lying between them. CDR3 size: 16 residues.